A selection of T cell receptor beta chains follows, all from one sample in a study of human T cells and chemical hapten exposure. TCRdb re-analysed the RACE reads in MiXCR, keeping a single row per CDR3 protein. The sample yields tens of thousands of distinct CDR3 sequences, 9.6% seen once. The sequenced sample was whole blood, obtained in connection with sensitization to the hapten diphenylcyclopropenone (DPC). These receptors came from a woman between 25 and 40 years old with alopecia areata. Some clones in this sample may be carry-over from other donors' samples. CDR3s include the opening cysteine and the closing phenylalanine or tryptophan. D genes are given only for firm matches. Only part of the rows carry a size: once, few, many, or a class if the clone is expanded.

d_call,clone_size,j_call,v_call,cdr3_aa,cdr3_nt
-,many,TRBJ2-7,TRBV28,CATNSRDNPTEQYF,TGTGCCACCAACAGTCGGGATAACCCTACCGAGCAGTACTTC
-,-,TRBJ1-5,TRBV7-9,CASRFRDQPQHF,TGTGCCAGCAGATTCCGGGACCAGCCCCAGCATTTT
-,few,TRBJ2-7,TRBV2,CASSTSQGSYEQYF,TGTGCCAGCAGTACCTCCCAGGGGAGCTACGAGCAGTACTTC
-,-,TRBJ1-1,TRBV29-1,CSVEGRATEAFF,TGCAGCGTTGAAGGCAGGGCGACTGAAGCTTTCTTT
-,few,TRBJ2-3,TRBV5-1,CASTEQGMADTQYF,TGCGCCAGCACCGAACAGGGTATGGCAGATACGCAGTATTTT
TRBD1,many,TRBJ2-7,TRBV20-1,CSAILGRDSQYF,TGCAGTGCTATTTTAGGCCGGGACAGTCAGTACTTC
-,-,TRBJ2-3,TRBV12-3/TRBV12-4,CASSLPGGTDTQYF,TGTGCCAGCAGTTTGCCCGGAGGGACAGATACGCAGTATTTT
-,few,TRBJ2-3,TRBV3-1,CASSQDVQPPTQYF,TGTGCCAGCAGCCAAGATGTCCAGCCCCCTACGCAGTATTTT
TRBD1,few,TRBJ2-7,TRBV20-1,CSAPGQGHYEQYF,TGCAGTGCTCCGGGACAGGGACACTACGAGCAGTACTTC
-,-,TRBJ1-6,TRBV4-2,CASSQDIRILNSPLHF,TGTGCCAGCAGCCAAGATATACGGATACTAAATTCACCCCTCCACTTT
-,-,TRBJ2-1,TRBV12-3/TRBV12-4,CASSQGTVNEQFF,TGTGCCAGCAGTCAAGGGACCGTGAATGAGCAGTTCTTC
-,many,TRBJ2-2,TRBV29-1,CSVTQGSTNTGELFF,TGCAGCGTTACGCAGGGGTCAACGAACACCGGGGAGCTGTTTTTT
-,-,TRBJ2-2,TRBV5-1,CASRPGQGTGELFF,TGCGCCAGCAGGCCCGGTCAGGGGACCGGGGAGCTGTTTTTT
-,-,TRBJ2-7,TRBV5-1,CASSSRPGLVEQYF,TGCGCCAGCAGCTCCCGGCCCGGGTTGGTGGAGCAGTACTTC
TRBD2,few,TRBJ2-1,TRBV2,CASSAERGVSNEQFF,TGTGCCAGCAGCGCGGAGCGGGGGGTTTCTAATGAGCAGTTCTTC
-,many,TRBJ1-2,TRBV2,CASSEGGTYSGYTF,TGTGCCAGCAGTGAGGGAGGCACATACAGCGGCTACACCTTC
TRBD1,few,TRBJ1-2,TRBV7-2,CASSPPGQGGYTF,TGTGCCAGCAGCCCGCCGGGACAGGGTGGCTACACCTTC
-,-,TRBJ1-2,TRBV27,CASRGVNYGYTF,TGTGCCAGCAGGGGAGTTAACTATGGCTACACCTTC
-,-,TRBJ1-5,TRBV7-2,CASSLVAGAGNQPQHF,TGTGCCAGCAGCTTAGTCGCGGGTGCGGGCAATCAGCCCCAGCATTTT
-,few,TRBJ2-3,TRBV27,CASSLYQGQEDTQYF,TGTGCCAGCAGTTTATACCAGGGGCAGGAAGATACGCAGTATTTT